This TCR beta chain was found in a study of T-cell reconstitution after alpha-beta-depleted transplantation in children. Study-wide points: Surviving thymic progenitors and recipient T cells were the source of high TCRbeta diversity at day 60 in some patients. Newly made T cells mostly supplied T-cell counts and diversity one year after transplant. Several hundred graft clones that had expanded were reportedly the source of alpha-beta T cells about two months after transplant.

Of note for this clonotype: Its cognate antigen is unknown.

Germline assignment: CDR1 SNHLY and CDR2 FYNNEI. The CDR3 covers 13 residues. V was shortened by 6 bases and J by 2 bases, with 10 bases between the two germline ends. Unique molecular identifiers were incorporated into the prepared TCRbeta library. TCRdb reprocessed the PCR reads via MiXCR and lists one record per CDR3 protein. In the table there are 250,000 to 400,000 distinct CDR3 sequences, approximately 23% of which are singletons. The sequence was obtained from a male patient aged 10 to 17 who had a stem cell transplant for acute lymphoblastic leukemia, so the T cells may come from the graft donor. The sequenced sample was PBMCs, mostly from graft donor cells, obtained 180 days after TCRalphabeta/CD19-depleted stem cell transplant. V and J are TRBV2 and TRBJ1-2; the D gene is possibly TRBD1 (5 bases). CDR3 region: CASSNDRNYGYTF. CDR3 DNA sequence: TGTGCCAGCAGCAACGACAGAAACTATGGCTACACCTTC.